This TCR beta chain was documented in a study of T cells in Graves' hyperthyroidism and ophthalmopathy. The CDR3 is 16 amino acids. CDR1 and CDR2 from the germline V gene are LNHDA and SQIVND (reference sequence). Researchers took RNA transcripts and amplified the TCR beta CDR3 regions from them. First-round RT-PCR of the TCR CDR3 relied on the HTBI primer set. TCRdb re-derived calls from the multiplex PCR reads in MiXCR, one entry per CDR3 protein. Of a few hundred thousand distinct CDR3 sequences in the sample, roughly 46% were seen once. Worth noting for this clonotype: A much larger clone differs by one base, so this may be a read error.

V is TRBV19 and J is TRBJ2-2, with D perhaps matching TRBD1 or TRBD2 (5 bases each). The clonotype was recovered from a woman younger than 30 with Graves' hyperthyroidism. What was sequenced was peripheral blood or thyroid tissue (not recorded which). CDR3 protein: CASSIMVTANTGELLF. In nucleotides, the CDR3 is TGTGCCAGTAGTATCATGGTGACAGCAAACACCGGGGAGCTGCTTTTT. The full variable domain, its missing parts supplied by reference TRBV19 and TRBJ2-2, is DGGITQSPKYLFRKEGQNVTLSCEQNLNHDAMYWYRQDPGQGLRLIYYSQIVNDFQKGDIAEGYSVSREKKESFPLTVTSAQKNPTAFYLCASSIMVTANTGELLFGEGSRLTVL.